This T cell receptor (beta chain) was captured by sequencing in a study of blood T cell repertoires in COVID-19. Clinical history reported by participants formed the basis on which cohorts were assigned. Libraries were prepared by immunoSEQ multiplex PCR; TCRdb keeps only in-frame clonotypes and omits some of them. The sample gives fewer than 200,000 clones, 84% of which show up once; roughly 3.2% is in the top ten. This clone showed up just once. The sequenced material came from PBMCs or T cells enriched from blood (not recorded which). This clonotype originated in a woman under 40 who had been exposed to COVID-19.

This CDR3 is CASSQVERDQPQHF. The CDR3, as DNA: TGCGCCAGCAGCCAAGTTGAGCGGGATCAGCCCCAGCATTTT. This sequence joins TRBV4-3 and TRBJ1-5, with no clear D. The CDR3 totals 14 residues. V gave up 1 base and J gave up 5 bases, with 9 bases separating them. The germline CDR1 and CDR2 sequences are LGHNA and YSLEER.